This T cell receptor beta chain was obtained from a study of T cells in localized non-small cell lung cancer. Here immunoSEQ multiplex PCR was the method, and the copy in TCRdb shows in-frame clones only, minus some. Among tens of thousands of clones listed, 91% were seen once. CDR3 length equals 16 residues. Germline CDR1 SGHRS, CDR2 YFSETQ. V shed 3 bases and J shed 2 bases, with 14 bases lying between them. This TCR was sampled from a female donor at least 60 years old with stage II lung adenocarcinoma. V usage is TRBV5-1 and J usage is TRBJ1-4, with D possibly matching TRBD1 (5 bases). Sequencing used peripheral blood mononuclear cells, obtained before any cancer treatment. This chain's CDR3 is CASSSQRGGTNEKLFF. The DNA of the CDR3 is TGCGCCAGCAGCTCCCAGCGGGGGGGGACTAATGAAAAACTGTTTTTT.